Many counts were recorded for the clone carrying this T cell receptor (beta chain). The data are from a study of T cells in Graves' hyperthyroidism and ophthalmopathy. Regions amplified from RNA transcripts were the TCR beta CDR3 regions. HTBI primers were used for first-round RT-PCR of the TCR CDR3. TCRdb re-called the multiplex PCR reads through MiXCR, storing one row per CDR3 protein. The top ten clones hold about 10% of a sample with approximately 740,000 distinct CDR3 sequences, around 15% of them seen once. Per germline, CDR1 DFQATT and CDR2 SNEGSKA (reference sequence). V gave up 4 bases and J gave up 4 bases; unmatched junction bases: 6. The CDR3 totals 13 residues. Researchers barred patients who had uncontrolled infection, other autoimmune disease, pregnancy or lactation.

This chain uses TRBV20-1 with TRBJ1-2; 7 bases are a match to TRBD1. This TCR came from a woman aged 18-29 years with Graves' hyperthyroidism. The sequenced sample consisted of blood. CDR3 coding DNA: TGCAGTGCTACCCTCGGGACAGCCTATGGCTACACCTTC. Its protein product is CSATLGTAYGYTF.